This TCR beta chain is drawn from a study of Ad26.COV2.S vaccination and SARS-CoV-2 variants. Study as a whole: Intramuscular Ad26.COV2.S doses were given once or twice, 56 days apart.

TCRdb's table, derived via immunoSEQ multiplex PCR, lists solely in-frame clones and lacks some. The table has 350,000 to 500,000 clones, 90% seen once. CDR1 and CDR2 (germline): MDHEN, SYDVKM. Trimming took 6 bases from V and 8 from J; bases not matched to a gene: 8. The CDR3 runs to 16 residues. Specified treatment: around 19 received Ad26.COV2.S at low or high dose, single or two shots; a few received placebo; per-sample allocation not given. Day 63 following the first vaccine or placebo injection was when the samples were taken. The specimen was peripheral blood, collected in a trial of Ad26.COV2.S vaccine versus placebo. The receptor was derived from a person between 18 and 60 years old who received the Ad26.COV2.S COVID-19 vaccine or a placebo. V and J are TRBV28 and TRBJ2-1; TRBD2 agrees at 15 bases. In DNA form, the CDR3 reads TGTGCCAGCAGGGAGAGGTGGACTAGCGGGAGGGATGAGCAGTTCTTC. The encoded protein is CASRERWTSGRDEQFF.